The TCR beta chain under discussion was sequenced for a study of blood T cell repertoires in COVID-19. Looked up from germline, CDR1 is GTSNPN and CDR2 is SVGIG (reference sequence). Trimming took 0 bases from V and 5 from J, leaving 19 bases between them. There are 17 residues in the CDR3. The method was immunoSEQ multiplex PCR; TCRdb's version includes in-frame clones alone and lacks a portion of them. The repertoire holds a few hundred thousand clones, with 86% as singletons. This rearrangement joins TRBV30 to TRBJ2-2; tentatively, D is TRBD2 (5 bases). Sequencing was done on a sample of peripheral blood. The source of this sequence is a woman aged 45 to 65 with acute or convalescent COVID-19. In nucleotides, the CDR3 is TGTGCCTGGAGTGTAGGTCACGGAAACACGGGGACCGGGGAGCTGTTTTTT. It specifies CAWSVGHGNTGTGELFF.